This T cell receptor beta chain was identified in a study of blood T cell repertoires in COVID-19. Exposed participants came across a COVID-19 case within 2 weeks before study entry. In its sample, this clone was seen once. The germline V gene encodes CDR1 LGHNA and CDR2 YNFKEQ. Trimming left V 7 bases short and J 3 bases short, with 11 bases between. This CDR3 has 13 residues. Authors' processing steps: Amplification of reference gene primers was used by the study to estimate nucleated cell counts. The table came from immunoSEQ multiplex PCR; TCRdb's copy has only in-frame clones and leaves some out. From that table come the V and J calls and clone size; the DNA was used to work out D and trimming. Of 250,000 to 350,000 clones listed, nearly 90% are singletons.

The sequencing sample was made of PBMCs or T cells enriched from blood (not recorded which). The chain combines TRBV4-2 with TRBJ2-3; D tentatively reads TRBD1 or TRBD2 (5 bases each). The sequence came from a woman between 45 and 60 years old who had been exposed to COVID-19. CDR3 protein: CASTGAQTDTQYF. The DNA of the CDR3 is TGTGCCAGCACCGGGGCGCAGACAGATACGCAGTATTTT.